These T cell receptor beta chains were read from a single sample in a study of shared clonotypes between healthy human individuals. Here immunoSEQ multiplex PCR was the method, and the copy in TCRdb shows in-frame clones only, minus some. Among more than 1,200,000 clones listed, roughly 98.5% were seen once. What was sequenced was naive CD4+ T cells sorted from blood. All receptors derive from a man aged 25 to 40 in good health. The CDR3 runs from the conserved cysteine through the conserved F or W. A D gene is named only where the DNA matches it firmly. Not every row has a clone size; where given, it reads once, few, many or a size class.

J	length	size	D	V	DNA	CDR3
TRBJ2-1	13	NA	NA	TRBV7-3	TGTGCCAGCAGCTTAGAAAGATACAATGAGCAGTTCTTC	CASSLERYNEQFF
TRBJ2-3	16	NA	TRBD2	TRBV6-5	TGTGCCAGCAGTTACCTCGGACTAGCGCACACAGATACGCAGTATTTT	CASSYLGLAHTDTQYF
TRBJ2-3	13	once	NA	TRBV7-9	TGTGCCAGCAGCTTACTGCGGACAGATACGCAGTATTTT	CASSLLRTDTQYF
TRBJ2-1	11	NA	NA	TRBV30	TGTGCCTGGAGGACAGAAAATGAGCAGTTCTTC	CAWRTENEQFF
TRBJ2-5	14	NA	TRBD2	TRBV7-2	TGTGCCAGCTGTAGGACTAGCGTCCAAGAGACCCAGTACTTC	CASCRTSVQETQYF
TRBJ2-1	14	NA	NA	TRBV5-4	TGTGCCAGCAGTGTCAGCCCCAGTTACAATGAGCAGTTCTTC	CASSVSPSYNEQFF
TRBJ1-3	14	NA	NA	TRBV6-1	TGTGCCAGCAGTCTTAGAGACTCTGGAAACACCATATATTTT	CASSLRDSGNTIYF
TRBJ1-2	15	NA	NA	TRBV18	TGTGCCAGCTCACCAGCAGGGTTAGCTAACTATGGCTACACCTTC	CASSPAGLANYGYTF
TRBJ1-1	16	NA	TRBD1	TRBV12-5	TGTGCTAGTGGTTTGGTAAGGGGGCCATGGGTCACTGAAGCTTTCTTT	CASGLVRGPWVTEAFF
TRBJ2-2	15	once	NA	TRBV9	TGTGCCAGCAGCGTTATGAGCCGAAACACCGGGGAGCTGTTTTTT	CASSVMSRNTGELFF
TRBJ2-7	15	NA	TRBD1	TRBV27	TGTGCCAGCAGTCCTCGGACAGGGGGGAGGGACGAGCAGTACTTC	CASSPRTGGRDEQYF
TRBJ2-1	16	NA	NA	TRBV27	TGTGCCAGCAAATTCAGGGCTAGTGGGGCGGGTCATGAGCAGTTCTTC	CASKFRASGAGHEQFF
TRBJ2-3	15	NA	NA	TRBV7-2	TGTGCCAGCAGCTTATGGTTAGAAAGCACAGATACGCAGTATTTT	CASSLWLESTDTQYF
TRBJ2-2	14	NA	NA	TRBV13	TGTGCCAGCAGCGCCCCCTTTAGAACCGGGGAGCTGTTTTTT	CASSAPFRTGELFF
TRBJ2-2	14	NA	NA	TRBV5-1	TGCGCCAGCAGCTCACCTCGGGGCACCGGGGAGCTGTTTTTT	CASSSPRGTGELFF
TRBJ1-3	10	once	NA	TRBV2	TGTGCCAGCAGTGACTCTAAGTTGTATTTT	CASSDSKLYF
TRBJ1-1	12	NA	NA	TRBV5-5	TGTGCCAGCAGCTTGGTTGGGAGTGAAGCTTTCTTT	CASSLVGSEAFF
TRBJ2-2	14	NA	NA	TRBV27	TGTGCCAGCAGTTGGGCCCTAGGGAGCGGGGAGCTGTTTTTT	CASSWALGSGELFF
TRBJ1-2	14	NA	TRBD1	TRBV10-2	TGCGCCAGCAGTGAGCTCGACAGGGGGCGAGGCTACACCTTC	CASSELDRGRGYTF
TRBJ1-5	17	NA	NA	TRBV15	TGTGCCACCAGCAGAGAGGTCAGGGGTTGGGGCAATCAGCCCCAGCATTTT	CATSREVRGWGNQPQHF
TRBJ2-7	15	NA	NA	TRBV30	TGTGCCTGGAGTGGAGGGACCAACACTGCCTACGAGCAGTACTTC	CAWSGGTNTAYEQYF
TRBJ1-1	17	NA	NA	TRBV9	TGTGCCAGCAGCGTAGGGGCAGCTAAATACTCGAACACTGAAGCTTTCTTT	CASSVGAAKYSNTEAFF
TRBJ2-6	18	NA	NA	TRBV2	TGTGCCAGCAGTGGTAACCCAAGGCAGTCTCTTGGAGCCAACGTCCTGACTTTC	CASSGNPRQSLGANVLTF
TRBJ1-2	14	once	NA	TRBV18	TGTGCCAGCTCACCTGAACGGGGGGGCTATGGCTACACCTTC	CASSPERGGYGYTF
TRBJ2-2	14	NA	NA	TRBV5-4	TGTGCCAGCAGCTTGGAGGGGCGGACCGGGGAGCTGTTTTTT	CASSLEGRTGELFF
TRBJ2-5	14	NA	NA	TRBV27	TGTGCCAGCCGAGGGCTCGGGGCGGGAGAGACCCAGTACTTC	CASRGLGAGETQYF
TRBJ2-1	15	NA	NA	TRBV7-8	TGTGCCAGCAGCTTATCAAGTTTCCCCTACAATGAGCAGTTCTTC	CASSLSSFPYNEQFF
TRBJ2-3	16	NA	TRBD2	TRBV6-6	TGTGCCAGCAGTTGGTTGTTGGCGGGAGCGGTCGATACGCAGTATTTT	CASSWLLAGAVDTQYF
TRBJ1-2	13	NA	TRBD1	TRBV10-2	TGCGCCAGCAGCCATACAGGGGGAGATGGCTACACCTTC	CASSHTGGDGYTF
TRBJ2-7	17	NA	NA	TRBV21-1	TGTGCCAGCAGCGCGACTAGCGGGAGGCTTAGCTCCTACGAGCAGTACTTC	CASSATSGRLSSYEQYF
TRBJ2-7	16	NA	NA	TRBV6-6	TGTGCCAGCAGACCAACGGGGGCAGCGGCTTCCTACGAGCAGTACTTC	CASRPTGAAASYEQYF
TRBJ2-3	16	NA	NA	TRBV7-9	TGTGCCAGCAGCTTAATCCAGGGGGGACGCACAGATACGCAGTATTTT	CASSLIQGGRTDTQYF
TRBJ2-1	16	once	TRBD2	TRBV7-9	TGTGCCAGCAGCCCTTTAGCGGGAGAGGTCTACAATGAGCAGTTCTTC	CASSPLAGEVYNEQFF
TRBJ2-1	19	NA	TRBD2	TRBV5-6	TGTGCCAGCAGCACTGGACTAGCGGGAGGCACCCTCTCCTACAATGAGCAGTTCTTC	CASSTGLAGGTLSYNEQFF
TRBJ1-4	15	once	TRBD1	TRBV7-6	TGTGCCAGCAGCAGAGGGACAGGGGGAAAAGAAAAACTGTTTTTT	CASSRGTGGKEKLFF
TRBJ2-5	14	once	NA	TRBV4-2	TGTGCCAGCAGCTCTACCGACATCAGGGAGACCCAGTACTTC	CASSSTDIRETQYF
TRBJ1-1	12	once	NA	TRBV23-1	TGCGCCAGCATGACCCCCGGCACTGAAGCTTTCTTT	CASMTPGTEAFF
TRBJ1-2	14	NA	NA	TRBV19	TGTGCCAGTAGCCTATCAGGGGAAAATCGGGGCTACACCTTC	CASSLSGENRGYTF
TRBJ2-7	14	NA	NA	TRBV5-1	TGCGCCAGCAGCTCCTCCGGGACACCTCTCGAGCAGTACTTC	CASSSSGTPLEQYF
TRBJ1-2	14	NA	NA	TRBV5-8	TGTGCCAGCAGCCATGGGGGGGCAGCGCTTGGCTACACCTTC	CASSHGGAALGYTF
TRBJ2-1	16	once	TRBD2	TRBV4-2	TGTGCCAGCAGCCCAGACGGGGGGAGGGAGCTCGATGAGCAGTTCTTC	CASSPDGGRELDEQFF
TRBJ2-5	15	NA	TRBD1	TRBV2	TGTGCCAGCAGTGAGGTGGGACAGAGGGGGGAGACCCAGTACTTC	CASSEVGQRGETQYF
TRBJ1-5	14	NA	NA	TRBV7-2	TGTGCCAGCAGCTTAGAGTCGACAGCTCAGCCCCAGCATTTT	CASSLESTAQPQHF
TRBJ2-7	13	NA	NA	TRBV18	TGTGCCAGCTCACCGGGAGAAACCTACGAGCAGTACTTC	CASSPGETYEQYF
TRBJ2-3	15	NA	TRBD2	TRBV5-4	TGTGCCAGCAGCTTGCCTAGCGGGAGTACCGATACGCAGTATTTT	CASSLPSGSTDTQYF
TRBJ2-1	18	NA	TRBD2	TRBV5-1	TGCGCCAGCAGCTCACCATCGCCGGGACTAGCGGCATACAATGAGCAGTTCTTC	CASSSPSPGLAAYNEQFF
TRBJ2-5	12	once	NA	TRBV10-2	TGCGCCAGCAGTCTGAGAGAAGAGACCCAGTACTTC	CASSLREETQYF
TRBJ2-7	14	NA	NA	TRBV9	TGTGCCAGCAGCGTGGATGCGGTAACCTACGAGCAGTACTTC	CASSVDAVTYEQYF
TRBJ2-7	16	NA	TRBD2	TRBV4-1	TGCGCCAGCAGCCAAGTGTCTCTAGCGGTACCCTACGAGCAGTACTTC	CASSQVSLAVPYEQYF
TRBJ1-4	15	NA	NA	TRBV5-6	TGTGCCAGCAGCTTGGACCCGGGAGCTAATGAAAAACTGTTTTTT	CASSLDPGANEKLFF
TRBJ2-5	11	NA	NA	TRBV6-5	TGTGCCAGCAGCTGGCGAGAGACCCAGTACTTC	CASSWRETQYF
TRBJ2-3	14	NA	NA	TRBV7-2	TGTGCCAGCAGCTCCGTACCCCGCACAGATACGCAGTATTTT	CASSSVPRTDTQYF
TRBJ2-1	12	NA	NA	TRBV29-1	TGCAGCGTTGGGATAGGGAGGAATGAGCAGTTCTTC	CSVGIGRNEQFF